These 21 T cell receptor beta chains were all obtained from the same sample, sequenced in a study of beta chain features in type 1 diabetes. Study outcomes and limitations: Type 1 diabetes patients had moderately but significantly shorter TCRB CDR3s in all four CD4+ subsets.

These receptors' antigens are unknown. Isolated RNA was reverse transcribed in full, so expressed TCRB transcripts were sequenced. Clones were read by immunoSEQ multiplex PCR, and TCRdb kept only the in-frame ones, dropping some. The profile shows about 650,000 clones, roughly 12% of them singletons. The specimen was naive CD4+ T cells from blood. The receptor source for this set is a man aged 25-45 years with type 1 diabetes.

The rearrangement uses TRBV27 and TRBJ2-6; D may correspond to TRBD1 or TRBD2 (5 bases each). The CDR3 totals 18 residues. The V gene's germline CDR1 is MNHEY and CDR2 SMNVEV (reference sequence). V lost 3 bases to trimming and J lost 2 bases, with 17 bases between them. The CDR3 nucleotides read TGTGCCAGCAGTTTCTTAGTTGCCCGGGGACCTGGGGCCAACGTCCTGACTTTC. This encodes CASSFLVARGPGANVLTF.

The rearrangement links TRBV9 to TRBJ1-2; D perhaps matches TRBD1 (6 bases). Trimming cost V 0 bases and J 7 bases, with 10 bases left between them. The CDR3 runs 13 residues. Germline CDR1 and CDR2: SGDLS and YYNGEE. CDR3 coding DNA: TGTGCCAGCAGCGTAGCGGGGGGCTTTGGCTACACCTTC. Translation: CASSVAGGFGYTF.

This clone was detected only a few times. CDR3 DNA: TGTGCCAGCAGTTTAGTCGGGGCAGGGGTGAGATTCCGGAATGGCTACACCTTC. Amino acids: CASSLVGAGVRFRNGYTF. The chain has TRBV27 and TRBJ1-2; D is possibly TRBD1 (6 bases). CDR3 length: 18 residues. CDR1 is MNHEY, CDR2 SMNVEV, per germline (reference sequence). V was cut by 2 bases and J by 6 bases, with 25 bases left in between.

This clone has just a few counts. The chain couples TRBV11-2 to TRBJ1-1; TRBD1 might be the D (6 bases). V dropped 6 bases and J dropped 0 bases, with 8 bases sitting between them. The germline gives CDR1 SGHAT, CDR2 FQNNGV. This CDR3 spans 13 amino acids. CDR3 nucleotide sequence: TGTGCCAGCAGTCGGACAGTGAACACTGAAGCTTTCTTT. Its translation is CASSRTVNTEAFF.

This clone was counted only a few times. The V gene is TRBV29-1, the J gene TRBJ1-1, with D hard to call. The CDR3 runs to 14 residues. The germline gives CDR1 SQVTM, CDR2 ANQGSEA. The germline V and J ends were trimmed by 4 bases and 1 base, with 13 bases remaining between them. CDR3 residues: CSVVEASPNTEAFF. In nucleotides, the CDR3 is TGCAGCGTTGTTGAGGCGAGTCCGAACACTGAAGCTTTCTTT.

J is TRBJ1-2 and V is TRBV7-2; D call uncertain. Trimming removed 4 bases at V and 1 base at J, with 1 base between. CDR1 SGHTA and CDR2 FQGNSA come from the germline V gene. The CDR3 extends over 11 amino acids. CDR3 sequence: CASSYNYGYTF. The CDR3 coding sequence is TGTGCCAGCAGCTATAACTATGGCTACACCTTC.

In its sample, this clone was seen a few times. The rearrangement uses TRBV5-4 and TRBJ2-7; 10 bases fit TRBD1. This CDR3 contains 14 residues. Per the germline V gene, CDR1 is SGHNT and CDR2 is YYREEE (reference sequence). Germline trimming cut 4 bases from V and 5 bases from J; bases unmatched to any gene: 6. The CDR3 region has the DNA TGTGCCAGCAGCCCCGGGACAGGGGTCCACGAGCAGTACTTC. As protein: CASSPGTGVHEQYF.

The genes are TRBV5-6 and TRBJ2-1; maybe TRBD1 (5 bases). V was shortened by 0 bases and J by 5 bases, with 9 bases between the two germline ends. This CDR3 has 14 amino acids. CDR1 and CDR2 from the germline V gene are SGHDT and YYEEEE. The DNA for the CDR3 is TGTGCCAGCAGCTTGGGGTGGGGCCACAATGAGCAGTTCTTC. This encodes CASSLGWGHNEQFF.

This clone has a handful of counts. The J gene is TRBJ2-3, the V gene TRBV30, with D maybe TRBD1 (5 bases). CDR1 and CDR2 from the germline V gene are GTSNPN and SVGIG (reference sequence). Trimming cost V 2 bases and J 5 bases, with 14 bases left between them. The CDR3 is 14 residues long. The CDR3 here is CAWSRLGAGDTQYF. In nucleotides, the CDR3 is TGTGCCTGGAGTAGGTTAGGGGCCGGAGATACGCAGTATTTT. The full variable domain, completed using reference TRBV30 and TRBJ2-3, is SQTIHQWPATLVQPVGSPLSLECTVEGTSNPNLYWYRQAAGRGLQLLFYSVGIGQISSEVPQNLSASRPQDRQFILSSKKLLLSDSGFYLCAWSRLGAGDTQYFGPGTRLTVL.

This CDR3 is CSAWIARDYTF. The CDR3 coding sequence is TGCAGTGCGTGGATAGCTAGGGACTACACCTTC. The chain employs TRBV20-1 and TRBJ1-2; unclear D gene. The V and J ends lost 6 bases and 10 bases respectively, with 15 bases between them. The CDR3 spans 11 residues. Germline CDR1 and CDR2: DFQATT and SNEGSKA (reference sequence).

The chain joins TRBV30 to TRBJ1-5; D is unresolved. Germline V gene sequence: CDR1 GTSNPN, CDR2 SVGIG (reference sequence). The CDR3 consists of 15 residues. Trimming left V 1 base short and J 5 bases short, with 15 bases between. The CDR3: CAWSGPPWGYQPQHF. The CDR3, as DNA: TGTGCCTGGAGTGGGCCCCCGTGGGGTTATCAGCCCCAGCATTTT.

CDR3 bases: TGTGCCAGCAGTTTATCCTCCGGGCAGAACTTGGGGGATGAGCAGTTCTTC. As protein: CASSLSSGQNLGDEQFF. The V and J genes are TRBV28 and TRBJ2-1; D is tentatively TRBD1 or TRBD2 (5 bases each). CDR1 and CDR2 (germline): MDHEN, SYDVKM. Trimming took 1 base from V and 8 from J, leaving 21 bases between them. This CDR3 spans 17 amino acids.

This chain links TRBV7-9 with TRBJ2-7; the D gene is possibly TRBD2 (6 bases). Trimming took 1 base from V and 6 from J, leaving 16 bases between them. Germline V gene data show CDR1 as SEHNR and CDR2 as FQNEAQ (reference sequence). The CDR3 runs to 15 residues. CDR3 sequence (DNA): TGTGCCAGCAGCTTAGAAGGCAGCGGAGGGAGCGAGCAGTACTTC. This translates into CASSLEGSGGSEQYF.

This clone was recorded at least ten times. The rearrangement uses TRBV14 and TRBJ2-1; D gene uncertain. V lost 4 bases, J lost 5 bases, and 3 bases lay in between. Germline V gene lookup returns CDR1 SGHDN and CDR2 FVKESK. The CDR3 is made up of 11 amino acids. The CDR3 loop reads CASSRDNEQFF. CDR3 DNA: TGTGCCAGCAGCCGCGACAATGAGCAGTTCTTC.

The genes are TRBV5-1 and TRBJ2-3, with D perhaps matching TRBD2 (5 bases). The length of the CDR3 is 17 residues. Germline CDR1 SGHRS, CDR2 YFSETQ. Between the trimmed V and J ends, which lost 0 bases and 5 bases, there was a span of 19 bases. The CDR3 DNA reads TGCGCCAGCAGCTTGGAGTTAACAGTCTCACGGGGAGATACGCAGTATTTT. Its translation: CASSLELTVSRGDTQYF.

The chain carries TRBV30 and TRBJ2-1; D unclear. The CDR3 is made up of 12 amino acids. V lost 3 bases to trimming and J lost 3 bases, with 6 bases between them. CDR1 is GTSNPN and CDR2 is SVGIG in the germline V gene (reference sequence). The CDR3 bases are TGTGCCTGGAGCTTAGACTACAATGAGCAGTTCTTC. Amino acids: CAWSLDYNEQFF.

Only a few counts were recorded for this clone. J is TRBJ2-1 and V is TRBV6-5, with D maybe TRBD2 (5 bases). V dropped 4 bases and J dropped 9 bases, with 13 bases sitting between them. The CDR3 length is 13 residues. Germline V CDR1 and CDR2: MNHEY, SVGAGI. The CDR3 DNA reads TGTGCCAGCAGTTTTACGGGGTTGGCTGAGCAGTTCTTC. It specifies CASSFTGLAEQFF.

The chain recombines TRBV4-1 with TRBJ1-2, with D possibly TRBD1 on 5 matching bases. The CDR3 runs 16 residues. The V gene's germline CDR1 is MGHRA and CDR2 YSYEKL. V was cut by 1 base and J by 3 bases, with 15 bases left in between. CDR3 protein: CASSQAQGGWDYGYTF. CDR3 DNA: TGCGCCAGCAGCCAAGCCCAGGGCGGTTGGGACTATGGCTACACCTTC.

CDR3 DNA: TGTGCCAGCAGTTTATTCGTGGACACCGGGCACTATGGCTACACCTTC. Its protein product is CASSLFVDTGHYGYTF. The V gene is TRBV27, the J gene TRBJ1-2; D might be TRBD1 (5 bases). This CDR3 spans 16 amino acids. CDR1 and CDR2 from the germline V gene are MNHEY and SMNVEV (reference sequence). V lost 1 base and J 3 bases, leaving 15 bases between the germline ends.

V gene TRBV19 combines with J gene TRBJ2-2; TRBD1 agrees at 10 bases. Germline trimming cut 7 bases from V and 2 bases from J; bases unmatched to any gene: 4. Germline V gene sequence: CDR1 LNHDA, CDR2 SQIVND (reference sequence). The CDR3 spans 15 residues. Here the CDR3 reads CASTRDRGNTGELFF. The CDR3 nucleotides are TGTGCCAGTACAAGGGACAGGGGAAACACCGGGGAGCTGTTTTTT.

This clone has a handful of counts. The rearrangement joins TRBV7-2 to TRBJ2-4; 8 bases match TRBD1. V shed 1 base and J 9 bases; nucleotides not matched to a gene: 8. CDR1 is SGHTA, CDR2 FQGNSA, per germline. The CDR3 is made up of 15 amino acids. CDR3 nucleotides: TGTGCCAGCAGCTTAGGCCGGACAGGGACGGTCATTCAGTACTTC. Residues: CASSLGRTGTVIQYF. Based on the CDR3 plus reference TRBV7-2 and TRBJ2-4, the full variable domain is GAGVSQSPSNKVTEKGKDVELRCDPISGHTALYWYRQSLGQGLEFLIYFQGNSAPDKSGLPSDRFSAERTGGSVSTLTIQRTQQEDSAVYLCASSLGRTGTVIQYFGAGTRLSVL.